This T cell receptor (beta chain) was profiled in a study of molecular identifiers for immune sequencing clone quantification. About this clonotype: Its antigen remains unknown.

Investigators produced naive CD8 libraries from about 20,000 to 1,000,000 sorted cells, drawing on 10%, 30% or 50% RNA. MiXCR, applied by TCRdb to the PCR reads, yields one record per CDR3 protein. The sample contains hundreds of thousands of distinct CDR3 sequences, around 21% of which appear only once. Study findings and constraints: Highly expanded clone sizes could be underestimated through barcode sharing by identical TCR molecules. Naive cells had under 1% of molecules in clones above 20 RNA copies, effectors over 98%.

The CDR3 contains 14 residues. Looked up from germline, CDR1 is LNHNV and CDR2 is YYDKDF (reference sequence). The germline V and J ends were trimmed by 7 bases and 1 base, with 11 bases remaining between them. The sequencing sample was made of naive CD8+ T cells from blood, with Jurkat cell RNA spiked in. The subset: FACS-sorted CD8+CD4-CCR7+CD45RA+ naive T cells. The gene calls are TRBV15 and TRBJ2-1, with D perhaps TRBD1 (5 bases). This TCR came from a human donor in good health. Some libraries in this study had Jurkat cell RNA spiked in. The CDR3 DNA follows: TGTGCCACCAATTCAGGGAATTCCTACAATGAGCAGTTCTTC. Translating gives CATNSGNSYNEQFF. Full variable domain (remainder filled in from reference TRBV15 and TRBJ2-1): DAMVIQNPRYQVTQFGKPVTLSCSQTLNHNVMYWYQQKSSQAPKLLFHYYDKDFNNEADTPDNFQSRRPNTSFCFLDIRSPGLGDTAMYLCATNSGNSYNEQFFGPGTRLTVL.